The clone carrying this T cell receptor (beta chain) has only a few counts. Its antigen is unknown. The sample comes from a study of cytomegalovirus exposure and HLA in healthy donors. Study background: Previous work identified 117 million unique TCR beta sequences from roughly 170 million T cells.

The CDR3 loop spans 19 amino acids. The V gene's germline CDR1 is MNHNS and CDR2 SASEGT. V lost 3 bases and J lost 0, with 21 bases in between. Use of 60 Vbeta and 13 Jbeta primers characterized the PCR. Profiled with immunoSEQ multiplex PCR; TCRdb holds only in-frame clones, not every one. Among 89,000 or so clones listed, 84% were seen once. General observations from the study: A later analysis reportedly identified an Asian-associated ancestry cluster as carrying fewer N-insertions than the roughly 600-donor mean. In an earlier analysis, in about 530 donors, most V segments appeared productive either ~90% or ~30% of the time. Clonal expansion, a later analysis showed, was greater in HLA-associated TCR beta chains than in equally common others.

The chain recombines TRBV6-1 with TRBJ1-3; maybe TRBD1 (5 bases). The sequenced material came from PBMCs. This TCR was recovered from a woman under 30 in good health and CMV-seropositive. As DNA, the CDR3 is TGTGCCAGCAGTGAGGATAGAGTTCGACAGTCTTCCTCTGGAAACACCATATATTTT. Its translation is CASSEDRVRQSSSGNTIYF.